The next 25 T cell receptor beta chains were all read from a single sample in a study of blood T cell repertoires in COVID-19 (dated by TCRdb to 2018 to 2020). The library was obtained by the immunoSEQ multiplex PCR assay. This is the immuneACCESS table as TCRdb keeps it, with only in-frame sequences that have V and J called. A part of the clones is gone; compared with another copy, unresolved V genes explain less than half, and the rest is unexplained. The sample data list around 140,000 clones, and approximately 88% of these were observed just once. The top ten clonotypes cover 15% to 20% of the sample. Specimen: peripheral blood. The receptors were gathered from a woman aged 80 or older with acute or convalescent COVID-19.

The chain employs TRBV11-2 and TRBJ2-2, with a weak D call TRBD1 (6 bases). The CDR3 length is 15 residues. Trimming removed 4 bases at V and 2 bases at J, with 11 bases between. CDR1 is SGHAT, CDR2 FQNNGV, per germline. The CDR3 DNA sequence: TGTGCCAGCAGCTCCGGGACATATAACACCGGGGAGCTGTTTTTT. Its translation: CASSSGTYNTGELFF.

This CDR3 reads CASSINRDTEAFF. CDR3 nucleotides: TGTGCCAGCAGCATAAATCGGGACACTGAAGCTTTCTTT. The gene calls are TRBV7-2 and TRBJ1-1; D gene ambiguous. The ends were cut back, 5 bases at V and 3 bases at J, with 10 bases in the middle. This CDR3 has 13 residues. CDR1 and CDR2 (germline): SGHTA, FQGNSA. Using reference TRBV7-2 and TRBJ1-1 for the parts outside the CDR3, the full variable domain is GAGVSQSPSNKVTEKGKDVELRCDPISGHTALYWYRQSLGQGLEFLIYFQGNSAPDKSGLPSDRFSAERTGGSVSTLTIQRTQQEDSAVYLCASSINRDTEAFFGQGTRLTVV.

The gene calls are TRBV7-8 and TRBJ1-4, with 9 bases fitting TRBD1. Trimming cost V 1 base and J 5 bases; bases outside gene matches: 2. There are 15 residues in the CDR3. Germline V gene data show CDR1 as SGHVS and CDR2 as FQNEAQ. CDR3 residues: CASSLGGTGNEKLFF. The CDR3 DNA follows: TGTGCCAGCAGCTTAGGCGGGACAGGGAATGAAAAACTGTTTTTT.

J is TRBJ2-2 and V is TRBV6-5; 7 bases match TRBD1. Looked up from germline, CDR1 is MNHEY and CDR2 is SVGAGI. The CDR3 sequence is 15 residues long. The V gene end was trimmed by 5 bases and the J gene end by 4 bases; junction bases not matched to a gene: 7. The CDR3 loop is CASSHGQVRTGELFF. Here the CDR3 DNA reads TGTGCCAGCAGTCACGGACAGGTCCGCACCGGGGAGCTGTTTTTT.

This clone was picked up a small number of times. The rearrangement links TRBV4-3 to TRBJ2-2, with unresolved D. V dropped 3 bases and J dropped 3 bases, with 8 bases sitting between them. From germline, CDR1 is LGHNA and CDR2 YSLEER. The CDR3 consists of 14 residues. The CDR3 bases are TGCGCCAGCAGCCAGAATACTTACACCGGGGAGCTGTTTTTT. This encodes CASSQNTYTGELFF.

The genes are TRBV4-1 and TRBJ1-2; D is unclear. The CDR3 has 13 residues. V gave up 1 base and J gave up 8 bases, with 11 bases separating them. Germline CDR1 is MGHRA and CDR2 is YSYEKL. The CDR3 region is CASSQVTGEGYTF. In DNA form, the CDR3 reads TGCGCCAGCAGCCAAGTGACGGGAGAAGGCTACACCTTC.

This clone was seen a single time. V gene TRBV9 combines with J gene TRBJ2-7, with 10 bases aligning to TRBD1. V lost 1 base to trimming and J lost 2 bases; unmatched junction nucleotides: 3. Germline V gene data show CDR1 as SGDLS and CDR2 as YYNGEE. The CDR3 is 15 residues long. The CDR3 loop is CASSVTGQGAYEQYF. CDR3 DNA: TGTGCCAGCAGCGTAACCGGACAGGGGGCCTACGAGCAGTACTTC.

This chain links TRBV6-5 with TRBJ1-2, with D hard to call. Germline assignment: CDR1 MNHEY and CDR2 SVGAGI. The CDR3 spans 14 residues. Trimming pared 2 bases from V and 7 bases from J, leaving 14 bases between. CDR3 DNA: TGTGCCAGCAGTTACGCGCTTGGTGGTCGTGGCTACACCTTC. Translation gives CASSYALGGRGYTF.

This clone was found once. CDR3 in amino acids: CASSPAREGGGYTF. CDR3 coding DNA: TGTGCCAGTAGCCCCGCCCGAGAGGGAGGTGGCTACACCTTC. The chain uses TRBV19 and TRBJ1-2; D gene uncertain. Germline V CDR1 and CDR2: LNHDA, SQIVND (reference sequence). V was clipped by 6 bases and J by 7 bases, with 18 bases between them. The CDR3 contains 14 residues.

The chain carries TRBV7-9 and TRBJ2-1, with 9 bases identical to TRBD1. CDR3 length: 15 amino acids. Germline CDR1 reads SEHNR; CDR2 reads FQNEAQ (reference sequence). Trimming cost V 5 bases and J 9 bases; bases outside gene matches: 11. The CDR3 region has the DNA TGTGCCAGCAGCCTGGGGACAGGGAGAGTGGGTGAGCAGTTCTTC. Translated, it gives CASSLGTGRVGEQFF.

This rearrangement joins TRBV9 to TRBJ2-3; 8 bases line up with TRBD2. J was trimmed by 3 bases and V by 2 bases; bases with no gene match: 5. From germline, CDR1 is SGDLS and CDR2 YYNGEE. The CDR3 has 15 amino acids. The CDR3 DNA sequence: TGTGCCAGCAGCGTGGGTCTAGCGGGTACAGATACGCAGTATTTT. Encoded protein: CASSVGLAGTDTQYF. The full variable domain, in which reference TRBV9 and TRBJ2-3 provide the parts outside the CDR3, is DSGVTQTPKHLITATGQRVTLRCSPRSGDLSVYWYQQSLDQGLQFLIQYYNGEERAKGNILERFSAQQFPDLHSELNLSSLELGDSALYFCASSVGLAGTDTQYFGPGTRLTVL.

V is TRBV6-6 and J is TRBJ1-2; possible D gene TRBD1, 5 bases. This CDR3 comprises 16 residues. The germline V gene has CDR1 MNHNY and CDR2 SVGAGI (reference sequence). Trimming left V 5 bases short and J 2 bases short, with 18 bases between. In DNA form, the CDR3 reads TGTGCCAGCAGTCCCATGCGGGGGGAGGGGAACTATGGCTACACCTTC. The encoded protein is CASSPMRGEGNYGYTF.

The chain employs TRBV7-9 and TRBJ1-2; 12 positions match TRBD1. Germline CDR1 reads SEHNR; CDR2 reads FQNEAQ (reference sequence). The CDR3 totals 15 residues. The V gene end was trimmed by 5 bases and the J gene end by 6 bases; junction bases not matched to a gene: 7. DNA for the CDR3: TGTGCCAGCAGCCCCGGGACAGGGGGCGCCGATGGCTACACCTTC. As protein: CASSPGTGGADGYTF. Full variable domain (rest looked up from reference TRBV7-9 and TRBJ1-2): DTGVSQNPRHKITKRGQNVTFRCDPISEHNRLYWYRQTLGQGPEFLTYFQNEAQLEKSRLLSDRFSAERPKGSFSTLEIQRTEQGDSAMYLCASSPGTGGADGYTFGSGTRLTVV.

The genes are TRBV30 and TRBJ1-3, with 9 bases matching TRBD1. Trimming took 2 bases from V and 5 from J; bases not matched to a gene: 10. CDR1 is GTSNPN, CDR2 SVGIG, per germline (reference sequence). The CDR3 extends over 16 amino acids. Written as DNA, the CDR3 is TGTGCCTGGAGTATAAACCGGGACAGGGCCCGAAACACCATATATTTT. It is translated as CAWSINRDRARNTIYF.

V is TRBV18 and J is TRBJ2-1; 12 bases align to TRBD2. The trim removed 1 base at V and 0 bases at J, leaving 10 bases unmatched. The germline V gene encodes CDR1 KGHSH and CDR2 LQKENI. The CDR3 runs to 20 residues. CDR3 nucleotide sequence: TGTGCCAGCTCACCACGGGCGCTAGCGGGGGGGCCGAACTCCTACAATGAGCAGTTCTTC. This encodes CASSPRALAGGPNSYNEQFF.

The chain couples TRBV6-5 to TRBJ1-5; 7 bases are a match to TRBD1. This CDR3 has 15 residues. Germline trimming cut 0 bases from V and 5 bases from J; bases unmatched to any gene: 4. CDR1 and CDR2 (germline): MNHEY, SVGAGI. CDR3 region: CASSYSIQGDQPQHF. CDR3 bases: TGTGCCAGCAGTTACTCGATTCAGGGGGATCAGCCCCAGCATTTT.

This clone was counted once. The genes are TRBV2 and TRBJ2-7; 7 bases are shared with TRBD1. The CDR3 covers 14 residues. With V trimmed by 9 bases and J by 2 bases, 10 bases remained unmatched. Per the germline V gene, CDR1 is SNHLY and CDR2 is FYNNEI. CDR3 nucleotide sequence: TGTGCCAGTCGCCCGCGGACAGGTCCCTACGAGCAGTACTTC. Translated, it gives CASRPRTGPYEQYF.

The V and J genes are TRBV9 and TRBJ2-1; D is possibly TRBD2 (5 bases). Germline CDR1 and CDR2: SGDLS and YYNGEE. This CDR3 region has 12 residues. V lost 4 bases to trimming and J lost 8 bases, with 10 bases between them. The CDR3 nucleotides read TGTGCCAGCAGCTTAAACGGGGATGAGCAGTTCTTC. Protein: CASSLNGDEQFF.

This chain uses TRBV7-2 with TRBJ2-2; 7 bases agree with TRBD2. V shed 0 bases and J 3 bases; nucleotides not matched to a gene: 1. The CDR3 length is 15 residues. Per germline, CDR1 SGHTA and CDR2 FQGNSA. CDR3: CASSLAGGDTGELFF. In DNA form, the CDR3 reads TGTGCCAGCAGCTTAGCGGGGGGGGACACCGGGGAGCTGTTTTTT.

The chain is built from TRBV6-5 and TRBJ1-2, with a possible D match to TRBD1 (6 bases). Germline loops: CDR1 MNHEY, CDR2 SVGAGI. The CDR3 has 14 amino acids. V was trimmed by 5 bases and J by 4 bases, leaving 14 bases between them. CDR3: CASSRDTGSYGYTF. The CDR3 DNA follows: TGTGCCAGCAGTCGGGACACCGGCTCCTATGGCTACACCTTC.

The rearrangement joins TRBV14 to TRBJ1-2; the D gene is possibly TRBD1 (5 bases). Germline V gives CDR1 SGHDN, CDR2 FVKESK. With 0 bases removed from V and 4 bases from J, the gap between germline ends came to 9 bases. The CDR3 sequence is 14 residues long. The CDR3 DNA sequence: TGTGCCAGCAGCCAAGAACAACAGGCCTATGGCTACACCTTC. Translated: CASSQEQQAYGYTF. The variable domain in full, completed from reference TRBV14 and TRBJ1-2, reads EAGVTQFPSHSVIEKGQTVTLRCDPISGHDNLYWYRRVMGKEIKFLLHFVKESKQDESGMPNNRFLAERTGGTYSTLKVQPAELEDSGVYFCASSQEQQAYGYTFGSGTRLTVV.

The rearrangement uses TRBV11-3 and TRBJ1-6; 7 nucleotides align to TRBD1. J gave up 7 bases and V 5 bases, and 2 bases lay outside the gene matches. The CDR3 is 13 residues long. Germline V gene sequence: CDR1 SGHNT, CDR2 YENEEA. This chain's CDR3 is CASSAGGNSPLHF. The DNA for the CDR3 is TGTGCCAGCAGCGCAGGGGGAAATTCACCCCTCCACTTT.

The V gene is TRBV19, the J gene TRBJ2-1; 10 bases map to TRBD2. This CDR3 contains 20 residues. V lost 7 bases and J lost 0; bases outside the gene matches: 18. Germline values: CDR1 LNHDA, CDR2 SQIVND (reference sequence). Written as DNA, the CDR3 is TGTGCCAGTACCAACTTATTTGGGCTAGCGGGGGCTAGCTCCTACAATGAGCAGTTCTTC. Its translation: CASTNLFGLAGASSYNEQFF.

This clone was observed a single time. This chain uses TRBV19 with TRBJ2-1, with D tentatively TRBD2 (6 bases). The V and J ends lost 6 bases and 9 bases respectively, with 9 bases between them. The CDR3 runs 11 residues. The germline CDR1 and CDR2 sequences are LNHDA and SQIVND (reference sequence). Here the CDR3 reads CASRQTSEQFF. CDR3 DNA: TGTGCCAGTAGGCAGACTAGTGAGCAGTTCTTC.

The CDR3 DNA is TGTGCCAGCAGCTCCCCGGGGGGCCCCTACAATGAGCAGTTCTTC. Its translation is CASSSPGGPYNEQFF. The chain couples TRBV7-9 to TRBJ2-1, with a possible D match to TRBD2 (7 bases). The CDR3 runs 15 residues. Germline V gives CDR1 SEHNR, CDR2 FQNEAQ (reference sequence). V shed 4 bases and J shed 2 bases, with 12 bases lying between them.